This is a list of T cell receptor beta chains from one sample in a study of control samples from healthy donors and cancer patients. Measured with immunoSEQ multiplex PCR; TCRdb has only the in-frame clones, and not every one. The sample carries about 130,000 clones, about nine tenths recorded once. Sequencing was performed on PBMCs. The source of these receptors is a man between 50 and 59 years old with head and neck cancer. CDR3s include the opening cysteine and the closing phenylalanine or tryptophan. A D gene is named only where the DNA matches it firmly. Size is omitted from some rows. Given values are once, few, many or a class for expanded clones.

cdr3_aa,cdr3_nt,j_call,clone_size,v_call,d_call
CASSQSSGTAGADTQYF,TGCGCCAGCAGCCAATCCTCCGGGACCGCCGGGGCAGATACGCAGTATTTT,TRBJ2-3,.,TRBV5-1,.
CASSLSPAGETEAFF,TGTGCCAGCAGCTTGTCCCCGGCAGGGGAGACTGAAGCTTTCTTT,TRBJ1-1,.,TRBV7-6,.
CASSQGLWGYTF,TGTGCCAGCAGCCAGGGATTATGGGGCTACACCTTC,TRBJ1-2,.,TRBV7-9,.
CASSPFGLSREAFF,TGTGCCAGCAGTCCCTTCGGACTAAGCCGTGAAGCTTTCTTT,TRBJ1-1,few,TRBV6-5,.
CASTPGGPSYEQYF,TGTGCCAGCACCCCGGGAGGACCTTCCTACGAGCAGTACTTC,TRBJ2-7,.,TRBV6-2/TRBV6-3,TRBD2
CASSEAPGEMNSPLHF,TGTGCCAGCAGTGAAGCCCCTGGAGAGATGAATTCACCCCTCCACTTT,TRBJ1-6,.,TRBV2,.
CASSPNRADTQYF,TGTGCCAGCAGCCCTAATCGGGCAGATACGCAGTATTTT,TRBJ2-3,once,TRBV3-1/TRBV3-2,.
CASSQDLGGRREQYF,TGTGCCAGCAGCCAAGATCTGGGGGGAAGGCGCGAGCAGTACTTC,TRBJ2-7,.,TRBV3-1/TRBV3-2,.
CASKLGASANYGYTF,TGTGCCAGTAAACTCGGCGCTTCTGCTAACTATGGCTACACCTTC,TRBJ1-2,.,TRBV19,.
CASTPTSGRAIDTQYF,TGTGCCAGCACGCCGACTAGCGGGAGGGCCATTGATACGCAGTATTTT,TRBJ2-3,.,TRBV18,TRBD2